The 19 T cell receptor beta chains below were found in one sample sequenced in a study of radiotherapy plus CTLA-4 blockade in lung cancer. Produced via immunoSEQ multiplex PCR; TCRdb's table is partial and in-frame only. The sample carries more than 90,000 clones, approximately 77% recorded once. The input for sequencing was peripheral blood, taken from a patient treated with radiotherapy plus ipilimumab. The receptor set was obtained from a human donor with non-small cell lung cancer that progressed on radiotherapy plus ipilimumab. Some clones in this sample may be carry-over from other donors' samples.

This clone was found once. The rearrangement links TRBV11-2 to TRBJ2-3; no definite D call. The ends were cut back, 7 bases at V and 4 bases at J, with 15 bases in the middle. In germline, CDR1 is SGHAT, CDR2 FQNNGV. The CDR3 loop spans 14 amino acids. The CDR3 reads CASTINSVADTQYF. As DNA, the CDR3 is TGTGCCAGCACCATAAATTCGGTCGCAGATACGCAGTATTTT.

This clone appeared a few times. The J gene is TRBJ1-2, the V gene TRBV6-1, with D uncertain. Deletions cut 5 bases from V and 8 bases from J, with 9 bases between. The V gene's germline CDR1 is MNHNS and CDR2 SASEGT. This CDR3 is built from 11 residues. The CDR3 DNA reads as TGTGCCAGCAGTTTGGACGGGGGCTACACCTTC. The encoded protein is CASSLDGGYTF.

The chain couples TRBV9 to TRBJ2-1, with D tentatively TRBD1 (7 bases). V lost 3 bases and J 1 base, leaving 11 bases between the germline ends. The CDR3 totals 15 residues. CDR1 SGDLS and CDR2 YYNGEE come from the germline V gene. The CDR3 DNA reads TGTGCCAGCAGCGCCCAGGGGGGATCCTACAATGAGCAGTTCTTC. The encoded protein is CASSAQGGSYNEQFF. The full variable domain, rest sourced from reference TRBV9 and TRBJ2-1, is DSGVTQTPKHLITATGQRVTLRCSPRSGDLSVYWYQQSLDQGLQFLIQYYNGEERAKGNILERFSAQQFPDLHSELNLSSLELGDSALYFCASSAQGGSYNEQFFGPGTRLTVL.

This rearrangement joins TRBV7-2 to TRBJ1-5, with 9 positions matching TRBD1. Germline CDR1 reads SGHTA; CDR2 reads FQGNSA. Unmatched junction bases numbered 8, after V lost 6 bases and J lost 5 bases. The CDR3 spans 15 residues. DNA for the CDR3: TGTGCCAGCAGATGGACAGGGGATAGAGATCAGCCCCAGCATTTT. As protein: CASRWTGDRDQPQHF.

The CDR3 DNA follows: TGTGCCAGCAGCTTGGCTGAGACAGGGGGCTACGAGCAGTACTTC. This translates into CASSLAETGGYEQYF. The rearrangement links TRBV5-4 to TRBJ2-7; 9 bases are a match to TRBD1. This CDR3 has 15 amino acids. Germline-derived CDR1 and CDR2 are SGHNT and YYREEE (reference sequence). V lost 0 bases and J lost 3; bases outside the gene matches: 4.

This chain joins TRBV2 and TRBJ2-3; 10 bases agree with TRBD2. The CDR3 is 16 amino acids. Losses at the gene ends were 3 bases for V and 6 bases for J; bases not matched to a gene: 9. The germline V gene encodes CDR1 SNHLY and CDR2 FYNNEI. In DNA form, the CDR3 reads TGTGCCAGCAGTGATTTCAGCGGGGGGGCCAGGGATACGCAGTATTTT. Its translation: CASSDFSGGARDTQYF.

The chain links TRBV4-2 to TRBJ1-4; TRBD1 aligns across 7 bases. J gave up 6 bases and V 4 bases, and 11 bases lay outside the gene matches. The germline V gene encodes CDR1 LGHNA and CDR2 YNFKEQ. The CDR3 contains 16 residues. The CDR3 bases are TGTGCCAGCAGCCCAAGACAGGGCGTAGAGGATGAAAAACTGTTTTTT. Translating gives CASSPRQGVEDEKLFF.

This sequence joins TRBV11-2 and TRBJ2-3; D unclear. CDR1 is SGHAT, CDR2 FQNNGV, per germline. Trimming removed 5 bases at V and 9 bases at J, with 9 bases between. The CDR3 is 11 residues long. The CDR3 bases are TGTGCCAGCAGCCTCGGAAACACGCAGTATTTT. Translating gives CASSLGNTQYF.

The chain joins TRBV7-8 to TRBJ2-5; 11 bases are a match to TRBD2. Trimming took 3 bases from V and 5 from J; bases not matched to a gene: 14. The CDR3 extends over 18 amino acids. Germline CDR1 SGHVS, CDR2 FQNEAQ. The CDR3, as DNA: TGTGCCAGCAGCTTTGGCAGGCTAGCGGGGGGAAACTGGGAGACCCAGTACTTC. Residues: CASSFGRLAGGNWETQYF.

The V gene is TRBV20-1, the J gene TRBJ2-5; D is unclear. CDR3 length equals 11 residues. V dropped 3 bases and J dropped 1 base, with 3 bases sitting between them. From germline, CDR1 is DFQATT and CDR2 SNEGSKA (reference sequence). In DNA form, the CDR3 reads TGCAGTGCTAGGGGCCAAGAGACCCAGTACTTC. It yields the protein CSARGQETQYF.

The rearrangement uses TRBV7-9 and TRBJ1-5; 7 bases line up with TRBD1. In germline, CDR1 is SEHNR, CDR2 FQNEAQ (reference sequence). The V and J ends lost 0 bases and 0 bases, in that order; junction bases with no gene match: 8. There are 18 residues in the CDR3. The CDR3 DNA is TGTGCCAGCAGCTTAGCCCTTGCCGGGACAGATAGCAATCAGCCCCAGCATTTT. Encoded protein: CASSLALAGTDSNQPQHF.

CDR3 nucleotide sequence: TGTGCCAGCAGCTCGGACAGGGGCTCCTCACCCCTCCACTTT. It yields the protein CASSSDRGSSPLHF. V and J are TRBV7-8 and TRBJ1-6; 9 nucleotides line up with TRBD1. Per the germline V gene, CDR1 is SGHVS and CDR2 is FQNEAQ. The CDR3 covers 14 residues. After removal of 4 bases from V and 10 bases from J, the junction contained 5 bases not matched to a gene.

This clone was detected only once. The chain joins TRBV5-1 to TRBJ2-7; D is undetermined. The CDR3 extends over 15 amino acids. Trimming took off 1 base at V and 3 bases at J, with 14 bases between the two ends. CDR1 and CDR2 (germline): SGHRS, YFSETQ. The CDR3 is CASSLSPGGLYEQYF. In DNA form, the CDR3 reads TGCGCCAGCAGCTTGAGCCCCGGTGGGCTCTACGAGCAGTACTTC.

This sequence joins TRBV4-1 and TRBJ2-5, with D maybe TRBD1 (5 bases). There are 14 residues in the CDR3. Trimming removed 4 bases from V and 1 base from J, with 10 bases in between. Looked up from germline, CDR1 is MGHRA and CDR2 is YSYEKL. The CDR3 region has the DNA TGCGCCAGCAGCCTCGTGGGGCTCCAAGAGACCCAGTACTTC. Protein product: CASSLVGLQETQYF.

This clone was seen a single time. The chain recombines TRBV5-1 with TRBJ1-2; D gene unclear. Trimming removed 2 bases from V and 5 bases from J, with 13 bases in between. CDR3 size: 14 residues. Looked up from germline, CDR1 is SGHRS and CDR2 is YFSETQ. The CDR3 nucleotides are TGCGCCAGCAGCTTCGGCCAGGCGAGATATGGCTACACCTTC. Encoded protein: CASSFGQARYGYTF.

The chain recombines TRBV4-2 with TRBJ2-3, with 7 bases lining up with TRBD1. The CDR3 sequence is 16 residues long. Germline CDR1 and CDR2: LGHNA and YNFKEQ. V lost 2 bases, J lost 0 bases, and 5 bases stayed unmatched. The CDR3 bases are TGTGCCAGCAGCCAATACCGACAGGGAAGCACAGATACGCAGTATTTT. This gives the protein CASSQYRQGSTDTQYF.

The rearrangement links TRBV30 to TRBJ1-2; 8 bases are shared with TRBD1. Germline CDR1 GTSNPN, CDR2 SVGIG (reference sequence). The CDR3 covers 14 residues. V shed 4 bases and J 7 bases; nucleotides not matched to a gene: 11. CDR3 amino acids: CAWTIAGGAGGYTF. The CDR3 DNA sequence: TGTGCCTGGACTATTGCAGGGGGCGCGGGTGGCTACACCTTC.

The rearrangement joins TRBV9 to TRBJ2-5, with D perhaps matching TRBD2 (7 bases). V shed 3 bases and J shed 7 bases, with 16 bases lying between them. The CDR3 contains 14 residues. In germline, CDR1 is SGDLS, CDR2 YYNGEE. Written as DNA, the CDR3 is TGTGCCAGCAGCGAGGGGAGGGGGAAGATGACCCAGTACTTC. Amino acid sequence: CASSEGRGKMTQYF.

The J gene is TRBJ2-3, the V gene TRBV6-1, with a weak D call TRBD1 (6 bases). V lost 6 bases to trimming and J lost 4 bases, with 14 bases between them. Germline CDR1 MNHNS, CDR2 SASEGT. CDR3 size: 14 residues. For the CDR3, the DNA is TGTGCCAGCAGGCCGGGACATACTTCAGATACGCAGTATTTT. It encodes CASRPGHTSDTQYF.